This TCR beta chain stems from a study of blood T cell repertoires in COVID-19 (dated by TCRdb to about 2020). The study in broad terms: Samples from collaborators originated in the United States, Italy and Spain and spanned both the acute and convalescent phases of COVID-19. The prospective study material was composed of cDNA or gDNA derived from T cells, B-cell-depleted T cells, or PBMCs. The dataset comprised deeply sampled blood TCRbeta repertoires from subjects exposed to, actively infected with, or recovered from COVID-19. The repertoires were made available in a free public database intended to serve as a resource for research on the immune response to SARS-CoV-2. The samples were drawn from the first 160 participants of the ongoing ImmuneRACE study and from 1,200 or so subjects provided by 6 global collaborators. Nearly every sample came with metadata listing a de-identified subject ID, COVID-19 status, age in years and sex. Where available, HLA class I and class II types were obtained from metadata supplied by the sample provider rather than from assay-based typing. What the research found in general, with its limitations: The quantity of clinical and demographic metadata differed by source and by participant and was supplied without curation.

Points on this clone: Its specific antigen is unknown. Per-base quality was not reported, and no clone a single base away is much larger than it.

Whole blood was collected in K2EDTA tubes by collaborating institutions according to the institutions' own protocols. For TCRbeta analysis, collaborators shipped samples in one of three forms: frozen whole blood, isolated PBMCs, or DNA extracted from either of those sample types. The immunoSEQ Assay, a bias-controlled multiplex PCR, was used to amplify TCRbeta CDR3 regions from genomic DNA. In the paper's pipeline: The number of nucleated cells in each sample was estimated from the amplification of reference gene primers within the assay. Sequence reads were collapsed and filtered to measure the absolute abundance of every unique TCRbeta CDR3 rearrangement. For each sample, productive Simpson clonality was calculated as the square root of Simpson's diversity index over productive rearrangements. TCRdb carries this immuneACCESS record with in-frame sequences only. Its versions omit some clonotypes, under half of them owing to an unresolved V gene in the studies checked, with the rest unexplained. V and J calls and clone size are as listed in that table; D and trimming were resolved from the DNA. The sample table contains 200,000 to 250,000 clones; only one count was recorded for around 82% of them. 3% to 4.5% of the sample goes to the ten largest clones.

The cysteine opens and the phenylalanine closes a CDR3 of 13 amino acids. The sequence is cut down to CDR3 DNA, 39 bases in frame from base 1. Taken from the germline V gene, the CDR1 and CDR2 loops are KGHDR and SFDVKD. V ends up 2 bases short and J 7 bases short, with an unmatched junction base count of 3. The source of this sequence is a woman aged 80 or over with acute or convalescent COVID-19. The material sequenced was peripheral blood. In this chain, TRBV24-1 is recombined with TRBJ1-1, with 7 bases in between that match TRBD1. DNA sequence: TGTGCCACCAGTGATTCAACAGGGGTTGAAGCTTTCTTT. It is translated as CATSDSTGVEAFF.